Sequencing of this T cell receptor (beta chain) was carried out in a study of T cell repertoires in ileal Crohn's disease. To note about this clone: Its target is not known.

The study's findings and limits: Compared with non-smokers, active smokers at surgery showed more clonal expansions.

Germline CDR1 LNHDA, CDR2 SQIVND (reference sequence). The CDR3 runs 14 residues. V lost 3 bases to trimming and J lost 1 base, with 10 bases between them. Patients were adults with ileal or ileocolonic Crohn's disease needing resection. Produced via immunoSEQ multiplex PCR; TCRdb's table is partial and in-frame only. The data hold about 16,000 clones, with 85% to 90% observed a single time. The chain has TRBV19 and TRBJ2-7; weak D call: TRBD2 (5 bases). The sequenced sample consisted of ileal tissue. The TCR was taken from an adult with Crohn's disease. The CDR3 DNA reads TGTGCCAGTAGTATCTCCCGGGGTTCCTACGAGCAGTACTTC. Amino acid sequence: CASSISRGSYEQYF.